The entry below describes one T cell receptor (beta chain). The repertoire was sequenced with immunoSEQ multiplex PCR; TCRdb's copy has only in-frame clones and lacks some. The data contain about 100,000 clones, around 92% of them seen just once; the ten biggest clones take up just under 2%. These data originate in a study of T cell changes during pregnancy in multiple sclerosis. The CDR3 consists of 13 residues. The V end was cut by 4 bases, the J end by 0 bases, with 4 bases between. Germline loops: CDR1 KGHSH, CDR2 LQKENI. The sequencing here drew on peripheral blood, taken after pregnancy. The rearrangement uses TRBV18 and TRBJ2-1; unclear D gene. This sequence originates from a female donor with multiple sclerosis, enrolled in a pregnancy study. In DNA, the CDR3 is TGTGCCAGCTCACTTAGCTCCTACAATGAGCAGTTCTTC. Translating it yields CASSLSSYNEQFF. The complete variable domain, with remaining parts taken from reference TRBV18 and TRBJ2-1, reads NAGVMQNPRHLVRRRGQEARLRCSPMKGHSHVYWYRQLPEEGLKFMVYLQKENIIDESGMPKERFSAEFPKEGPSILRIQQVVRGDSAAYFCASSLSSYNEQFFGPGTRLTVL.